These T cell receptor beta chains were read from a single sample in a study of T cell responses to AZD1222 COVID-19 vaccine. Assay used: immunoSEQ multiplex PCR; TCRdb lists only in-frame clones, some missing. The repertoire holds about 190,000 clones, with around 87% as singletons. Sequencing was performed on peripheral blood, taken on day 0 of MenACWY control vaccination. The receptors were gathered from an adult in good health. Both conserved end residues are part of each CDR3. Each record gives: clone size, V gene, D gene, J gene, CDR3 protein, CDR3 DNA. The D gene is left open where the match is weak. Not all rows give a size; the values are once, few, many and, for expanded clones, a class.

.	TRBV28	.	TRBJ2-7	CASSLSLQTYEQYF	TGTGCCAGCAGTTTATCTCTCCAAACCTACGAGCAGTACTTC
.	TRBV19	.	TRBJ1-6	CASSITGQVESPLHF	TGTGCCAGTAGTATAACAGGGCAGGTGGAATCACCCCTCCACTTT
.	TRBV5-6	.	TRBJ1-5	CASSLDRASNQPQHF	TGTGCCAGCAGCTTGGATAGGGCAAGCAATCAGCCCCAGCATTTT
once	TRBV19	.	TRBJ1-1	CASSMVSGRGTEAFF	TGTGCCAGTAGTATGGTCTCAGGGCGAGGCACTGAAGCTTTCTTT
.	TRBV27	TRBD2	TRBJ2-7	CASRRGSEQYF	TGTGCCAGCAGGCGGGGGAGCGAGCAGTACTTC
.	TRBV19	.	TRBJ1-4	CASSISRDEKLFF	TGTGCCAGTAGTATCAGTAGGGATGAAAAACTGTTTTTT
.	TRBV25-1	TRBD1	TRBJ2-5	CASFAGGVETQYF	TGTGCCAGCTTCGCAGGGGGCGTAGAGACCCAGTACTTC
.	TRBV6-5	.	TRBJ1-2	CASAPTGGKERGYTF	TGTGCCAGCGCCCCGACAGGAGGGAAGGAACGTGGCTACACCTTC
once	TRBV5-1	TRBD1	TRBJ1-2	CASSLGQGGYGYTF	TGCGCCAGCAGCTTGGGACAGGGTGGCTATGGCTACACCTTC
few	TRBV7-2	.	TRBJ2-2	CASSYTQGVGELFF	TGTGCCAGCAGCTATACACAGGGCGTCGGGGAGCTGTTTTTT
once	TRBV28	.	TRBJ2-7	CASTPGTSYEQYF	TGTGCCAGCACCCCGGGGACCTCCTACGAGCAGTACTTC
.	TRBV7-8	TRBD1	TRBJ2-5	CASSSGQGARETQYF	TGTGCCAGCAGCTCGGGACAGGGGGCGAGGGAGACCCAGTACTTC
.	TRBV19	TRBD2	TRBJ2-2	CASSRLAGATNTGELFF	TGTGCCAGTAGTCGTCTAGCGGGGGCCACGAACACCGGGGAGCTGTTTTTT
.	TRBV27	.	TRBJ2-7	CASSLSRTVEQYF	TGTGCCAGCAGTTTATCTCGGACAGTTGAACAGTACTTC
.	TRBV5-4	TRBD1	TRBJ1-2	CASSLPWTGGLYGYTF	TGTGCCAGCAGCTTACCGTGGACAGGGGGCCTCTATGGCTACACCTTC
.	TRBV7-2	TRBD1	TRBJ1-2	CASSLDRGQGGYTF	TGTGCCAGCAGCTTAGATAGGGGGCAGGGTGGCTACACCTTC
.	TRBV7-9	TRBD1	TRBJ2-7	CASSPDRGLDEQYF	TGTGCCAGCAGCCCGGACAGGGGGCTGGACGAGCAGTACTTC
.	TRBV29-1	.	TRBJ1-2	CSVPPVGAGGYTF	TGCAGCGTTCCACCAGTGGGGGCGGGTGGCTACACCTTC
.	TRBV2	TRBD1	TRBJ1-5	CASSEGTGGDQPQHF	TGTGCCAGCAGTGAAGGGACAGGGGGCGATCAGCCCCAGCATTTT
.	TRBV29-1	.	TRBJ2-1	CSVVRQISDNEQFF	TGCAGCGTTGTTCGACAGATTAGCGACAATGAGCAGTTCTTC
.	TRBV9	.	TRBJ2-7	CASSAPPFDEQYF	TGTGCCAGCAGCGCTCCCCCTTTCGACGAGCAGTACTTC
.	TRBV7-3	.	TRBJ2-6	CASSPFPGANVLTF	TGTGCCAGCAGCCCCTTCCCAGGGGCCAACGTCCTGACTTTC
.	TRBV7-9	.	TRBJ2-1	CASSPPGDPRGEQFF	TGTGCCAGCAGCCCGCCCGGGGACCCACGGGGTGAGCAGTTCTTC
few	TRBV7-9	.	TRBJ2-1	CASSSFRGEQFF	TGTGCCAGCAGCTCTTTCAGGGGAGAGCAGTTCTTC
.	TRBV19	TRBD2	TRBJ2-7	CASLTSGRAFNYEQYF	TGTGCCAGCTTGACTAGCGGGAGGGCTTTTAACTACGAGCAGTACTTC
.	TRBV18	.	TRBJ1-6	CASSPLGWNYYNSPLHF	TGTGCCAGCTCACCTCTAGGGTGGAATTACTATAATTCACCCCTCCACTTT